Shown below are 27 T cell receptor beta chains from a single sample sequenced in a study of shared clonotypes between healthy human individuals. Clones were read by immunoSEQ multiplex PCR, and TCRdb kept only the in-frame ones, dropping some. The sample has over a million clones; around 74% are singletons. Sequencing input: memory CD4+ T cells sorted from blood. The subset is: CD45RA-negative fraction. The receptors shown here come from a man aged 18 to 30 in good health.

In its sample, this clone was seen once. The V call is TRBV7-9, the J call TRBJ2-7, with 9 bases that match TRBD1. The CDR3 totals 17 residues. The J segment lost 4 bases and the V segment lost 4 bases, leaving 14 bases of the junction unmatched. Germline CDR1 and CDR2: SEHNR and FQNEAQ (reference sequence). CDR3 region: CASSSVPGQGRAYEQYF. CDR3 sequence (DNA): TGTGCCAGCAGCTCCGTCCCGGGACAGGGCCGAGCTTACGAGCAGTACTTC. Based on the CDR3 plus reference TRBV7-9 and TRBJ2-7, the full variable domain is DTGVSQNPRHKITKRGQNVTFRCDPISEHNRLYWYRQTLGQGPEFLTYFQNEAQLEKSRLLSDRFSAERPKGSFSTLEIQRTEQGDSAMYLCASSSVPGQGRAYEQYFGPGTRLTVT.

This chain uses TRBV9 with TRBJ2-7, with TRBD1 identical over 9 bases. Germline CDR1 reads SGDLS; CDR2 reads YYNGEE. V lost 4 bases to trimming and J lost 4 bases; unmatched junction nucleotides: 9. This CDR3 region has 15 residues. The CDR3 coding sequence is TGTGCCAGCAGCCCGATGGGACAGGGTTCGTACGAGCAGTACTTC. Protein product: CASSPMGQGSYEQYF.

The chain combines TRBV2 with TRBJ2-7; 7 nucleotides line up with TRBD2. The J segment lost 2 bases and the V segment lost 4 bases, leaving 5 bases of the junction unmatched. The CDR3 sequence is 14 residues long. Per the germline V gene, CDR1 is SNHLY and CDR2 is FYNNEI. The CDR3 sequence is CASSGASGTYEQYF. For the CDR3, the DNA is TGTGCCAGCAGTGGGGCTAGCGGAACCTACGAGCAGTACTTC.

This clone was seen once. The chain employs TRBV29-1 and TRBJ1-2; D gene unclear. The germline V gene encodes CDR1 SQVTM and CDR2 ANQGSEA. The CDR3 is 14 amino acids. Trimming took off 4 bases at V and 2 bases at J, with 14 bases between the two ends. The CDR3 loop reads CSVGRVGPNYGYTF. The CDR3 bases are TGCAGCGTTGGTAGGGTTGGCCCCAACTATGGCTACACCTTC.

The rearrangement uses TRBV5-6 and TRBJ2-2; no reliable D call. V lost 4 bases and J lost 1, with 17 bases in between. The germline gives CDR1 SGHDT, CDR2 YYEEEE. The CDR3 has 17 amino acids. CDR3 in DNA: TGTGCCAGCAGCCTTCAATCTCGAACGAGGAACACCGGGGAGCTGTTTTTT. Amino acid sequence: CASSLQSRTRNTGELFF.

The rearrangement joins TRBV5-4 to TRBJ1-2; no clear D. Per germline, CDR1 SGHNT and CDR2 YYREEE (reference sequence). V was clipped by 5 bases and J by 4 bases, with 18 bases between them. This CDR3 contains 15 residues. The CDR3 region is CASRLREGDGYGYTF. CDR3 DNA: TGTGCCAGCAGATTAAGGGAGGGCGACGGCTATGGCTACACCTTC.

This chain links TRBV7-2 with TRBJ1-2; unclear D gene. Trimming took 1 base from V and 0 from J, leaving 6 bases between them. This CDR3 comprises 14 residues. Germline V gene sequence: CDR1 SGHTA, CDR2 FQGNSA. The DNA of the CDR3 is TGTGCCAGCAGCTTAGGGCCTGCTAACTATGGCTACACCTTC. Its protein product is CASSLGPANYGYTF. Full variable domain (rest looked up from reference TRBV7-2 and TRBJ1-2): GAGVSQSPSNKVTEKGKDVELRCDPISGHTALYWYRQSLGQGLEFLIYFQGNSAPDKSGLPSDRFSAERTGGSVSTLTIQRTQQEDSAVYLCASSLGPANYGYTFGSGTRLTVV.

In this sample, this clone turned up once. The chain couples TRBV5-1 to TRBJ1-1; possibly TRBD1 for D (5 bases). Germline loops: CDR1 SGHRS, CDR2 YFSETQ. The CDR3 contains 15 residues. Trimming pared 5 bases from V and 6 bases from J, leaving 20 bases between. Here the CDR3 DNA reads TGCGCCAGCAGTAGGGAAGGGGTTGTTTTCTCTGAAGCTTTCTTT. It yields the protein CASSREGVVFSEAFF.

This clone was picked up one time. At one end, the junction sequence differs from germline, possibly due to a read error. The chain employs TRBV6-1 and TRBJ2-7; unclear D gene. The CDR3 totals 14 residues. Per the germline V gene, CDR1 is MNHNS and CDR2 is SASEGT. The CDR3 DNA reads as TGTGCCAGCGATCACGGAGTCGTCCCCTACGGGCAGTACTTC. This sequence encodes CASDHGVVPYGQYF.

Details on this clone: Other DNA sequences of this sample code for an identical CDR3. The J gene is TRBJ2-1, the V gene TRBV5-4, with D perhaps given as TRBD1 or TRBD2 (6 bases each). CDR3 length: 16 residues. Germline V gene data show CDR1 as SGHNT and CDR2 as YYREEE (reference sequence). The ends were cut back, 2 bases at V and 0 bases at J, with 12 bases in the middle. The chain's CDR3 is CASSLGGGGSYNEQFF. CDR3 coding DNA: TGTGCCAGCAGCTTAGGAGGGGGTGGCTCCTACAATGAGCAGTTCTTC.

This chain connects TRBV5-1 to TRBJ1-4, with D uncertain. Germline V gives CDR1 SGHRS, CDR2 YFSETQ. V was trimmed by 1 base and J by 8 bases, leaving 12 bases between them. CDR3 size: 14 residues. The CDR3 bases are TGCGCCAGCAGCTTGAAAGCGGCGCACGAAAAACTGTTTTTT. This sequence encodes CASSLKAAHEKLFF.

The chain recombines TRBV10-2 with TRBJ1-5; D is undetermined. The CDR3 loop spans 13 amino acids. The ends were cut back, 0 bases at V and 6 bases at J, with 6 bases in the middle. The V gene's germline CDR1 is WSHSY and CDR2 SAAADI. The CDR3 DNA is TGCGCCAGCAGTGAGTCTAGTCGTCAGCCCCAGCATTTT. This encodes CASSESSRQPQHF.

V is TRBV11-1 and J is TRBJ2-7, with TRBD1 matching over 7 bases. CDR3 length: 16 residues. Germline V CDR1 and CDR2: SGHAT, FQDESV (reference sequence). V shed 5 bases, J shed 4 bases, and the junction held 14 bases outside the gene matches. The CDR3, as DNA: TGTGCCAGCAGCCTTTCCCGGGACAGCTTTCAATACGAGCAGTACTTC. Translation gives CASSLSRDSFQYEQYF.

The chain uses TRBV11-3 and TRBJ2-7; 9 nucleotides line up with TRBD1. Germline loops: CDR1 SGHNT, CDR2 YENEEA. V lost 5 bases, J lost 6 bases, and 5 bases stayed unmatched. The CDR3 runs to 13 residues. The CDR3 loop reads CASSRGQGSEQYF. In DNA form, the CDR3 reads TGTGCCAGCAGCCGTGGACAGGGGAGCGAGCAGTACTTC.

This rearrangement joins TRBV12-5 to TRBJ1-4, with 10 bases identical to TRBD1. Germline CDR1 is LGHNT and CDR2 is FRNRAP. CDR3 size: 16 residues. J gave up 10 bases and V 4 bases, and 12 bases lay outside the gene matches. The CDR3 DNA follows: TGTGCTAGTGGTTCCCTTTCGGACAGGGGGAATATAAAACTGTTTTTT. It encodes CASGSLSDRGNIKLFF.

This clone was observed a few times. The genes are TRBV11-2 and TRBJ1-2, with D unclear. In germline, CDR1 is SGHAT, CDR2 FQNNGV. V was cut by 3 bases and J by 8 bases, with 13 bases left in between. The CDR3 sequence is 13 residues long. The CDR3 loop reads CASSLGETGGYTF. For the CDR3, the DNA is TGTGCCAGCAGCTTGGGAGAGACCGGAGGCTACACCTTC.

This clone has only a few counts. The chain links TRBV10-3 to TRBJ2-7, with TRBD2 identical over 9 bases. The CDR3 extends over 15 amino acids. V lost 6 bases to trimming and J lost 0 bases; unmatched junction nucleotides: 6. The V gene's germline CDR1 is ENHRY and CDR2 SYGVKD. The CDR3 region is CAISSGLALSYEQYF. CDR3 nucleotide sequence: TGTGCCATCAGCTCTGGACTAGCGCTCTCCTACGAGCAGTACTTC.

CDR3 sequence: CASSLFESYTF. The CDR3 nucleotides read TGTGCCAGCAGCTTATTTGAGAGCTACACCTTC. V usage is TRBV7-9 and J usage is TRBJ1-2; D remains unclear. The CDR3 length is 11 residues. The germline V gene encodes CDR1 SEHNR and CDR2 FQNEAQ (reference sequence). V was trimmed by 2 bases and J by 9 bases, leaving 7 bases between them.

CDR3 protein: CSVRTGGRLNTEAFF. In nucleotides, the CDR3 is TGCAGCGTTCGGACAGGGGGCCGCCTGAACACTGAAGCTTTCTTT. The J gene is TRBJ1-1, the V gene TRBV29-1; TRBD1 matches 11 bases. The junction had 5 bases not matched to a gene; V was cut back by 5 bases and J by 0 bases. Germline values: CDR1 SQVTM, CDR2 ANQGSEA. The CDR3 length is 15 residues.

This clone was counted only a few times. The sample carries other DNA sequences with the same CDR3. The chain combines TRBV30 with TRBJ1-5; D is unclear. CDR1 is GTSNPN and CDR2 is SVGIG in the germline V gene (reference sequence). The CDR3 sequence is 14 residues long. V shed 0 bases and J shed 3 bases, with 9 bases lying between them. The CDR3 spells CAWSVGQFNQPQHF. CDR3 in DNA: TGTGCCTGGAGTGTAGGTCAGTTCAATCAGCCCCAGCATTTT.

The chain employs TRBV6-1 and TRBJ1-2; 10 bases align to TRBD1. Germline CDR1 reads MNHNS; CDR2 reads SASEGT. With 3 bases clipped from V and 2 bases from J, the junction kept 6 bases outside the gene matches. The CDR3 sequence is 16 residues long. The CDR3 bases are TGTGCCAGCAGTGACCCCGGGACAGGGGCCAACTATGGCTACACCTTC. Its protein product is CASSDPGTGANYGYTF.

The chain carries TRBV30 and TRBJ2-4; a possible D gene is TRBD2 (6 bases). Germline-derived CDR1 and CDR2 are GTSNPN and SVGIG (reference sequence). V lost 5 bases and J 4 bases, leaving 9 bases between the germline ends. The CDR3 covers 12 residues. In DNA, the CDR3 is TGTGCCTGGGGGACTTCAAAAAACATTCAGTACTTC. Translating it yields CAWGTSKNIQYF.

The rearrangement joins TRBV5-4 to TRBJ2-2; D might be TRBD1 (5 bases). Per the germline V gene, CDR1 is SGHNT and CDR2 is YYREEE (reference sequence). Trimming took off 0 bases at V and 0 bases at J, with 9 bases between the two ends. The CDR3 runs to 16 residues. The CDR3 coding sequence is TGTGCCAGCAGCTTGGGGGGCGTAGCGAACACCGGGGAGCTGTTTTTT. The encoded protein is CASSLGGVANTGELFF.

The chain is built from TRBV7-6 and TRBJ2-7, with 9 positions matching TRBD2. V was clipped by 2 bases and J by 5 bases; unmatched bases: 4. Germline-derived CDR1 and CDR2 are SGHVS and FNYEAQ. This CDR3 spans 14 amino acids. In DNA, the CDR3 is TGTGCCAGCAGCTTACAGCGGGGGGTCCACGAGCAGTACTTC. Amino acid sequence: CASSLQRGVHEQYF.

A remark on this clone: The same CDR3 is also encoded by other DNA sequences in this sample. The CDR3 DNA is TGTGCCAGCAGCTTTTACAATGAGCAGTTCTTC. Residues: CASSFYNEQFF. The chain recombines TRBV7-2 with TRBJ2-1; D is undetermined. The length of the CDR3 is 11 residues. V was cut by 3 bases and J by 4 bases, with 1 base left in between. Germline-derived CDR1 and CDR2 are SGHTA and FQGNSA.

This sequence joins TRBV9 and TRBJ1-3, with TRBD1 as a possible D gene (5 bases). Germline V gives CDR1 SGDLS, CDR2 YYNGEE. The CDR3 extends over 14 amino acids. Trimming left V 0 bases short and J 1 base short, with 5 bases between. CDR3 sequence (DNA): TGTGCCAGCAGCGTAGGACAGTCTGGAAACACCATATATTTT. This sequence encodes CASSVGQSGNTIYF.

This chain joins TRBV6-5 and TRBJ1-4; 7 bases line up with TRBD1. Germline V CDR1 and CDR2: MNHEY, SVGAGI. This CDR3 comprises 14 residues. Losses at the gene ends were 6 bases for V and 3 bases for J; bases not matched to a gene: 4. CDR3 DNA sequence: TGTGCCAGCAGGCAGGGGGTCTCTAATGAAAAACTGTTTTTT. Its translation is CASRQGVSNEKLFF.